The clone carrying this T cell receptor (beta chain) was detected a few times. The data derive from a study of T-cell reconstitution after alpha-beta-depleted transplantation in children. Unique molecular identifiers tagged the TCRbeta library. MiXCR, applied by TCRdb to the PCR reads, yields one record per CDR3 protein. The sample shows a few hundred thousand distinct CDR3 sequences, under 15% of them seen only once. The CDR3 runs to 14 residues. The source material was PBMCs from the stem cell graft donor, sampled from the stem cell graft. The chain uses TRBV21-1 and TRBJ1-5. TRBV21-1 is an annotated pseudogene. The sequence came from a human donor who donated a stem cell graft to a child with combined immunodeficiency. The CDR3: CASRAERSNQPQHF. CDR3 sequence (DNA): TGTGCCAGCAGGGCAGAAAGAAGCAATCAGCCCCAGCATTTT.